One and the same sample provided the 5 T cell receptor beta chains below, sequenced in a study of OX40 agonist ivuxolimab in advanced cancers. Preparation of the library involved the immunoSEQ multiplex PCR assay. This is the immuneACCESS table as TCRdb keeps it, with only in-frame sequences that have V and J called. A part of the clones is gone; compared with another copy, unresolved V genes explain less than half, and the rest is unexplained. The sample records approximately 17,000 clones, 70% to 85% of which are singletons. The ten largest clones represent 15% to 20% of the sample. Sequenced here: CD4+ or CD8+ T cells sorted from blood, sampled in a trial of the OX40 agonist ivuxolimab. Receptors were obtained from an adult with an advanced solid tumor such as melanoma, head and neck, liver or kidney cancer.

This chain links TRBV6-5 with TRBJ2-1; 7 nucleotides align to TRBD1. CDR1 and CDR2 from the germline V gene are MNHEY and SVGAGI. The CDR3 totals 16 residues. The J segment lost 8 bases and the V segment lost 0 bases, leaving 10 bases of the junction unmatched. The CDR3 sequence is CASSYSRVQGGHEQFF. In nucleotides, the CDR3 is TGTGCCAGCAGTTACTCCCGAGTTCAAGGGGGCCATGAGCAGTTCTTC.

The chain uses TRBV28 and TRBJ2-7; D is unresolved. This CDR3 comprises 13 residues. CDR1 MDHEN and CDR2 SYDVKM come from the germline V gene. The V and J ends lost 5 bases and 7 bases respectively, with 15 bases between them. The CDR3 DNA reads TGTGCCAGCAGTGATGACCGATCAAGAGAGCAGTACTTC. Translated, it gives CASSDDRSREQYF.

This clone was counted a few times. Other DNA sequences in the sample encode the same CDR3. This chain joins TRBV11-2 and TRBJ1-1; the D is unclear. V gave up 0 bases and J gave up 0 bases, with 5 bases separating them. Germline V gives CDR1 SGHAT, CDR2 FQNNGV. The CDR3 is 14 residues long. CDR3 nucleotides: TGTGCCAGCAGCTTAGAAGGCCTGAACACTGAAGCTTTCTTT. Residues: CASSLEGLNTEAFF.

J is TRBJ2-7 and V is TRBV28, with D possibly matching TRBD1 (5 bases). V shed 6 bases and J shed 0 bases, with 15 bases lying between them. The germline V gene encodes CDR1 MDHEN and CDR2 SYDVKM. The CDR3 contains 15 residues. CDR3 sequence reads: CASSPTLDSSYEQYF. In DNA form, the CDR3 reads TGTGCCAGCAGCCCCACCCTAGACAGCTCCTACGAGCAGTACTTC.

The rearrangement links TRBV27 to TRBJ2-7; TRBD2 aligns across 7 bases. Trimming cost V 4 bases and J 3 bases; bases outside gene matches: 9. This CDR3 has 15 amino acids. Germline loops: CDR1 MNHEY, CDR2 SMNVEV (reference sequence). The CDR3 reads CASSSSPGGIYEQYF. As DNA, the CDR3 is TGTGCCAGCAGTTCCTCTCCGGGAGGAATCTACGAGCAGTACTTC.